This is a list of T cell receptor beta chains from one sample in a study of cytomegalovirus exposure and HLA in healthy donors. Assay: immunoSEQ multiplex PCR; the TCRdb copy retains only in-frame clones and omits some. This sample has 58,000 or so clones, with 60% to 80% found just once. The material sequenced was PBMCs. These TCRs come from a woman between 35 and 50 years old in good health and CMV-seropositive. Each CDR3 is given with its conserved first and last residue. Each record gives: D gene, V gene, J gene, clone size, CDR3 DNA, CDR3 protein. A D gene is named only where the DNA matches it firmly. Clone size is shown for a subset of rows, as once, few, many or a class of expanded clone.

D: TRBD1; V: TRBV7-9; J: TRBJ1-3; size: few; DNA: TGTGCCAGCAGCAGGACAGGACCTACCACGGGTGGAAACACCATATATTTT; CDR3: CASSRTGPTTGGNTIYF
D: NA; V: TRBV6-5; J: TRBJ1-6; size: NA; DNA: TGTGCCAGCAGTTACGGCGGAGGGGATTCACCCCTCCACTTT; CDR3: CASSYGGGDSPLHF
D: TRBD1; V: TRBV12-5; J: TRBJ2-2; size: NA; DNA: TGTGCTAGTGGTATGCGACTTAGGACAGGGACGAACCTAACCGGGGAGCTGTTTTTT; CDR3: CASGMRLRTGTNLTGELFF
D: TRBD1; V: TRBV27; J: TRBJ2-3; size: few; DNA: TGTGCCAGCAGTCTGGACAGGAGCACAGATACGCAGTATTTT; CDR3: CASSLDRSTDTQYF
D: NA; V: TRBV5-4; J: TRBJ2-3; size: NA; DNA: TGTGCCAGCAGCACCTGGACAAGTCCGACAGATACGCAGTATTTT; CDR3: CASSTWTSPTDTQYF
D: NA; V: TRBV18; J: TRBJ1-2; size: few; DNA: TGTGCCAGCTCACCACCGGAGAACCGAAACTATGGCTACACCTTC; CDR3: CASSPPENRNYGYTF
D: TRBD1; V: TRBV5-3; J: TRBJ2-7; size: NA; DNA: TGTGCCAGAAGCTTGGCATTCTACATGACAGGGGCTAAAGTCGGCTACGAGCAGTACTTC; CDR3: CARSLAFYMTGAKVGYEQYF
D: NA; V: TRBV7-9; J: TRBJ1-2; size: NA; DNA: TGTTCCAGCAGCGAAAGGACAGAATTTCTCTATGGCTACACCTTC; CDR3: CSSSERTEFLYGYTF
D: TRBD1; V: TRBV6-1; J: TRBJ2-3; size: NA; DNA: TGTGCCAGCAGTGCGGACAGGATAGATACGCAGTATTTT; CDR3: CASSADRIDTQYF
D: TRBD1; V: TRBV6-6; J: TRBJ2-6; size: NA; DNA: TGTGCCAGCAGTTACTCGACAGGGACTGGGGCCAACGTCCTGACTTTC; CDR3: CASSYSTGTGANVLTF
D: NA; V: TRBV5-1; J: TRBJ1-4; size: NA; DNA: TGCGCCAGCAGCTTTAGGGCAGGGGACGAAAAACTGTTTTTT; CDR3: CASSFRAGDEKLFF
D: TRBD1; V: TRBV2; J: TRBJ1-2; size: NA; DNA: TGTGCCAGCAGTGGGGACAGTAACTATGGCTACACCTTC; CDR3: CASSGDSNYGYTF
D: NA; V: TRBV7-6; J: TRBJ2-3; size: NA; DNA: TGTGCCAGCAGGGGGGAGGCAGATACGCAGTATTTT; CDR3: CASRGEADTQYF
D: TRBD2; V: TRBV9; J: TRBJ2-3; size: NA; DNA: TGTGCCAGCAGCGTAGCGGGGGGTGCCACAGATACGCAGTATTTT; CDR3: CASSVAGGATDTQYF
D: NA; V: TRBV11-2; J: TRBJ2-2; size: once; DNA: TGTGCCAGCAGCTTGGGGGGGGCCGAGAGCACCGGGGAGCTGTTTTTT; CDR3: CASSLGGAESTGELFF
D: NA; V: TRBV6-5; J: TRBJ1-2; size: once; DNA: TGTGCCAGCAGCTCCACAGGCATTTATGGCTACACCTTC; CDR3: CASSSTGIYGYTF